This entry is about one T cell receptor (beta chain). This sample stems from a study of T cell changes during pregnancy in multiple sclerosis. CDR1 and CDR2 (germline): MGHRA, YSYEKL. CDR3 length: 15 residues. The V gene lost 3 bases and the J gene lost 1 base, with 13 bases spanning the gap. Profiled with immunoSEQ multiplex PCR; TCRdb holds only in-frame clones, not every one. The sample shows 29,000 or so clones, roughly 92% of them seen only once. The chain joins TRBV4-1 to TRBJ2-7; the D gene is possibly TRBD1 (5 bases). Sequencing was performed on CD8+ T cells from peripheral blood mononuclear cells, taken before pregnancy. The sequence came from a female donor with multiple sclerosis, enrolled in a pregnancy study. The CDR3 loop reads CASSHARGASYEQYF. The DNA of the CDR3 is TGCGCCAGCAGCCACGCACGTGGGGCGTCCTACGAGCAGTACTTC.